This T cell receptor (beta chain) appears in the sequencing data of a study of cytomegalovirus exposure and HLA in healthy donors. Whole-study context: Tens of millions of unique TCRs, all from HLA-typed donors, were included in an early release of the data.

Donors were ostensibly healthy at sampling, although undocumented immune exposures were probable. The PCR made use of 60 Vbeta and 13 Jbeta primers. Methods used by the authors: Some 11 million of the 75 million to 95 million unique TCR beta chains counted in a later analysis were shared. Sequencing used immunoSEQ multiplex PCR; TCRdb keeps in-frame clones, though not all of them. Clone size and V and J calls were adopted from that table, with D and trimming inferred from the DNA. The sample comprises 150,000 or so clones, approximately 71% of which are singletons, and about 11% rests with the top ten. The trim removed 3 bases at V and 2 bases at J, leaving 18 bases unmatched. This CDR3 is built from 20 residues. Germline values: CDR1 MNHEY, CDR2 SMNVEV (reference sequence). Study-level findings and limits: Later on, an analysis showed TCR association rates differing by HLA locus, with DRB1 the most and HLA-C the fewest.

As to this clone: Its antigen is still unknown.

The genes are TRBV27 and TRBJ2-3; TRBD1 agrees at 9 bases. The TCR was taken from a man aged 18 to 30 in good health and CMV-seropositive. The sample comprised PBMCs. CDR3 sequence: CASSFTGGASFIKPTDTQYF. CDR3 sequence (DNA): TGTGCCAGCAGTTTTACAGGGGGCGCATCGTTCATTAAACCCACAGATACGCAGTATTTT.